This TCR beta chain was captured in a study of cytomegalovirus exposure and HLA in healthy donors listed by TCRdb under 2017. Background for the entire study: An earlier analysis of approximately 640 of the donors reported more than 250 Gb of sequence data and 100 million to 130 million unique TCR beta sequences from about 200 million T cells. An early release that covered some 630 HLA-typed donors contained approximately 300 gigabases of sequencing data and about 84 million unique TCR sequences. Among the approximately 400 genotyped donors, approximately 76% belonged to the genetic ancestry cluster associated with self-reported Caucasian donors. The aim of the study was to test whether cataloging public T cell receptors could identify signatures of past pathogen exposure. The study profiled the T cell repertoires of about 640 subjects by immunosequencing and related them to cytomegalovirus serostatus. Besides the first cohort of around 670 subjects, a separate validation cohort made up of roughly 120 different subjects was used. The study combined high-throughput TCR immunosequencing, statistical association of individual TCRs with disease status, and machine learning to predict cytomegalovirus infection status. In a later analysis, previously published TCR beta repertoires from 666 donors were re-analyzed and high-resolution HLA genotyping was added so that TCR occurrence patterns could be studied. In the later analysis, no new phenotypic data were used to find candidate immune exposures; instead, reliance was placed on TCR beta sequences and their occurrence across donors. To decide whether each TCR beta V gene segment behaved as functional or pseudogenic, an earlier analysis of some 570 of the donors relied on high-throughput TCR beta sequencing. Donor age, sex, ethnicity and CMV serostatus were collected together with the repertoire data. A later genetic analysis used genome-wide SNP genotypes for about 60% of the roughly 670 donors, treating that subset as a discovery cohort. All discovery cohort repertoires had been generated on a single sequencing platform. Class I and class II HLA loci were covered by the typing at four-digit resolution. The number of donors typed differed by locus, with about 629-630 for A, B, C, DRB1 and DQB1, over 500 for DQA1, some 570 for DPA1, and approximately 470 for DPB1. Several DR-DQ haplotypes were treated as single units for association and clustering because of strong linkage in the cohort. Across some 400 genotyped donors of the cohort, an average of approximately 200,000 unique TCR beta nucleotide sequences per donor were sequenced, and roughly 18% of those sequences were non-productive.

V is trimmed back by 6 bases and J by 3 bases, and the junction contains 8 bases that no gene match accounts for. From a lookup of the germline V gene, CDR1 and CDR2 are WSHSY and SAAADI. The CDR3 goes from the cysteine to the phenylalanine over 15 residues. Kept here is only the CDR3 DNA, which spans 45 bases and is read in frame from base 1. The cohort consisted of 670 or so healthy bone marrow donors. At the time of sampling, all cohort members were nominally healthy, though unrecorded immune exposures were likely present. The donor was CMV seropositive and belonged to the group of 250 to 300 seropositive cohort members. A peripheral blood sample was provided by each donor, and peripheral blood mononuclear cells were used for TCR beta sequencing. The Qiagen DNeasy Blood Extraction Kit was used to extract genomic DNA from the blood cell samples. Note on this clone: What this receptor recognizes is not known. Base qualities are missing; no much larger clone stands one base away.

Overall study results and their limits: In this cohort, only TCR beta chains were sequenced, and detectable features were limited by the absence of alpha or paired-chain data. In an earlier analysis of some 550 of the donors, most TCR beta V segments were observed in productive rearrangements about 87% or about 30% of the time, broadly matching IMGT annotations. According to the authors, the approach could potentially be generalized to other disease states and immunological phenotypes. A further reported finding was that TCR beta sequences accurately predicted the HLA-A and HLA-B alleles for most subjects in the first cohort. Immune exposure information for the cohort was limited to CMV serostatus. A later analysis found that most CMV-associated TCR beta chains appeared HLA-restricted, with HLA associations seemingly driven largely by CMV exposure. Because the 87-base-pair reads could not distinguish some IMGT-functional V segments, including TRBV6-2 and TRBV6-3, those segments were excluded. An association between a missense DCLRE1C variant and V-gene and J-gene trimming of TCR beta chains was found in a later genetic analysis and replicated in an independent cohort. According to a later analysis, parvovirus B19, influenza, CMV and Epstein-Barr virus appeared linked to several top co-occurrence clusters. When HLA alleles, especially DR and DQ, strongly co-occurred, attributing TCR associations to individual alleles was difficult. Over 15 rarely observed V segments, including chromosome 9 orphons, were excluded from the earlier analysis of about 600 of the donors because counts were too low. In vitro tests confirmed that a few of the cytomegalovirus-associated TCR beta chains recognize cytomegalovirus antigens. Sequencing depth was assumed to be roughly uniform across donors in the presence/absence analyses, though that assumption may not hold. At a false discovery rate of 0.05, a later analysis linked 16,951 TCR beta sequences to specific HLA alleles. Compared with equally common non-associated chains, HLA-associated TCR beta chains in a later analysis were more clonally expanded and had lower generation probabilities. In both the original and validation cohorts, the classifier was reported to diagnose cytomegalovirus status with high specificity and sensitivity. Correlated functional status among segregating V segments might reflect linkage disequilibrium, but an unknown experimental factor could not be ruled out. In the study, some 180 TCR beta chains were listed as associated with cytomegalovirus. While some public TCRs were present in many individuals, most TCR sequences turned up only very rarely across donors. According to a later analysis, TCR association rates differed among HLA loci, with DRB1 alleles showing the most associated TCRs and HLA-C alleles showing the fewest. Because some donors lacked HLA typing at each locus, the association tests relied only on the typed subset. Compared with the approximately 600-donor mean, donors in an Asian-associated ancestry cluster had fewer N-insertions in productive TCRs, according to a later genetic analysis. A group of highly shared sequence variants was considered likely to be a technical artifact of the sequencing pipeline.

The method behind the library was the immunoSEQ multiplex PCR assay. A mixture of 60 forward primers for TCR Vbeta segments and 13 reverse primers for TCR Jbeta segments was used in the multiplex PCR. Amplification of the CDR3 region of rearranged TCR beta genes was performed with a multiplex PCR assay on genomic DNA. The amplified TCR beta libraries were sequenced on the Illumina HiSeq System as 87-base-pair reads. Regarding the original processing steps: Across the 666 repertoires, a later analysis counted around 80 million unique TCR beta chains, about 10 million of which were shared by at least two donors. To remove PCR and sequencing errors, raw reads were error-corrected and collapsed into unique sequences using a nearest-neighbor algorithm that merged closely related sequences. To assign V, D and J gene segments, CDR3 sequences were aligned to IMGT reference sequences. For a sequence to be retained, a match of at least six nucleotides was required to both a V gene segment and a J gene segment. A rearrangement was called productive if the CDR3 had no stop codons and remained in frame with V and J, and every other rearrangement was called non-productive. CDR3 was defined by IMGT convention, running from the second conserved V-encoded cysteine to the conserved J-encoded phenylalanine. In an earlier analysis of 500 to 650 of the donors, sequences lacking an unambiguous match to a single V gene segment were excluded. In an earlier analysis of approximately 550 of the donors, V segments were called functional above 56.7% productive rearrangements and were called segregating when the between-donor standard deviation exceeded 5%. A statistical classification framework was built for diagnosing cytomegalovirus status from the catalog of TCR beta chain sequences. V and J gene assignment, in a later analysis, came from comparing TCR nucleotide sequences with IMGT/GENE-DB human TR gene sequences. A later analysis assigned CDR3 sequences and most-parsimonious VDJ recombination scenarios with the TCRdist pipeline. A later analysis defined each TCR beta chain by its CDR3 amino acid sequence plus V-gene family, and excluded reads lacking a unique V-gene family. A later analysis removed nearly 600 highly shared, low-generation-probability nucleotide sequences to deal with suspected cross-contamination and a sequencing artifact. A later analysis calculated a clonal expansion index for each public chain from normalized within-repertoire ranks of inferred template counts. A later analysis computed generation probabilities with a VDJ recombination model fitted to out-of-frame rearrangements, and checked the results against IGoR. Hypergeometric tests were used in a later analysis to score TCR-TCR, TCR-HLA and TCR-CMV co-occurrence, with a repertoire-size bias correction applied to the TCR pairs. To estimate false discovery rates, a later analysis permuted the HLA or CMV assignments 20 times. In a later analysis, co-occurring TCRs were grouped using DBSCAN, and TCRdist sequence similarity was added for clustering within HLA-allele-positive subsets. For co-occurrence clustering, repertoires with fewer than 30,000 or more than 120,000 public chains were excluded, along with a handful of repertoires with anomalous nucleotide sharing. The table was pulled from immuneACCESS by TCRdb, which kept in-frame rearrangements only. Such tables lose some clones; where checked, under half of the loss comes from unresolved V genes, and the rest has no known cause. Clone size and the V and J calls come from that table; the DNA yielded D and trimming. The sample table holds about 140,000 clones, of which around 85% were seen once. The ten largest clonotypes hold approximately 8.2% of the sample.

This receptor was identified in a woman aged 45-60 years in good health and CMV-seropositive. The chain employs TRBV10-2 and TRBJ1-5; 7 bases in the junction line up with TRBD1. The material sequenced was PBMCs. Here the CDR3 is given as CASSHTGAPNQPQHF. The nucleotides read TGCGCCAGCAGCCACACAGGGGCCCCCAATCAGCCCCAGCATTTT.